Each of the 15 T cell receptor beta chains below was sequenced from the same sample in a study of blood T cell repertoires in COVID-19. Measured with immunoSEQ multiplex PCR; TCRdb has only the in-frame clones, and not every one. The data hold roughly 260,000 clones, with approximately 90% observed a single time. The source material was PBMCs or T cells enriched from blood (not recorded which). The receptor set was obtained from a woman between 25 and 40 years old with acute COVID-19.

V is TRBV6-1 and J is TRBJ2-1; the match to TRBD1 covers 9 bases. The germline V gene encodes CDR1 MNHNS and CDR2 SASEGT. The CDR3 has 16 residues. With V trimmed by 1 base and J by 4 bases, 5 bases remained unmatched. The CDR3 protein is CASSEVWTGVYNEQFF. CDR3 nucleotide sequence: TGTGCCAGCAGTGAAGTATGGACAGGGGTTTACAATGAGCAGTTCTTC.

This clone was seen a handful of times. This chain uses TRBV27 with TRBJ1-2; tentative D call: TRBD1 (5 bases). The CDR3 has 17 amino acids. The germline V gene encodes CDR1 MNHEY and CDR2 SMNVEV (reference sequence). V was shortened by 2 bases and J by 8 bases, with 24 bases between the two germline ends. The CDR3 DNA is TGTGCCAGCAGTTTAAACCCCTTAAGGGGCAGCCGACAGGGCTACACCTTC. It codes for CASSLNPLRGSRQGYTF.

V usage is TRBV4-1 and J usage is TRBJ1-1; unclear D gene. The CDR3 loop spans 14 amino acids. V shed 7 bases and J shed 8 bases, with 20 bases lying between them. CDR1 MGHRA and CDR2 YSYEKL come from the germline V gene. The CDR3 here is CASTFLQTGSEAFF. Written as DNA, the CDR3 is TGCGCCAGCACGTTTCTGCAAACGGGTTCGGAAGCTTTCTTT.

The chain has TRBV18 and TRBJ1-3; 9 nucleotides match TRBD1. CDR3 length: 16 amino acids. Looked up from germline, CDR1 is KGHSH and CDR2 is LQKENI. The ends lost 2 bases at V and 2 bases at J; junction bases unmatched: 4. The CDR3 sequence is CASSPIGTGTGNTIYF. CDR3 sequence (DNA): TGTGCCAGCTCACCAATCGGGACAGGGACTGGAAACACCATATATTTT.

This rearrangement joins TRBV7-9 to TRBJ2-7, with 8 bases identical to TRBD2. This CDR3 region has 14 residues. V lost 5 bases and J lost 1; bases outside the gene matches: 4. Germline V gene lookup returns CDR1 SEHNR and CDR2 FQNEAQ (reference sequence). In DNA form, the CDR3 reads TGTGCCAGCAGCCCCGGGGGGGGGTCCTACGAGCAGTACTTC. Translated, it gives CASSPGGGSYEQYF.

This chain links TRBV10-3 with TRBJ1-2; D unresolved. V was pared by 8 bases and J by 2 bases, with 12 bases between. The CDR3 length is 13 residues. In germline, CDR1 is ENHRY, CDR2 SYGVKD. CDR3: CAIGREPNYGYTF. Written as DNA, the CDR3 is TGTGCCATCGGGAGGGAACCCAACTATGGCTACACCTTC.

This sequence joins TRBV5-1 and TRBJ2-3; TRBD1 aligns across 7 bases. Looked up from germline, CDR1 is SGHRS and CDR2 is YFSETQ. The trim removed 4 bases at V and 2 bases at J, leaving 7 bases unmatched. The CDR3 extends over 15 amino acids. CDR3 bases: TGCGCCAGCAGCCAAAGGGGGACAGACACAGATACGCAGTATTTT. Translation: CASSQRGTDTDTQYF. The full variable domain, completed using reference TRBV5-1 and TRBJ2-3, is KAGVTQTPRYLIKTRGQQVTLSCSPISGHRSVSWYQQTPGQGLQFLFEYFSETQRNKGNFPGRFSGRQFSNSRSEMNVSTLELGDSALYLCASSQRGTDTDTQYFGPGTRLTVL.

This clone was detected only once. V is TRBV4-1 and J is TRBJ1-5; D possibly corresponds to TRBD1 (5 bases). This CDR3 has 15 amino acids. Germline lookup yields CDR1 MGHRA and CDR2 YSYEKL. V was cut by 0 bases and J by 4 bases, with 10 bases left in between. The CDR3 loop reads CASSQDARVNQPQHF. The CDR3 nucleotides read TGCGCCAGCAGCCAAGATGCCAGGGTGAATCAGCCCCAGCATTTT.

The count of this clone is one. The rearrangement joins TRBV27 to TRBJ2-3; D not certain. Trimming shortened V by 4 bases and J by 2 bases, and 4 bases separated the two germline ends. Germline loops: CDR1 MNHEY, CDR2 SMNVEV (reference sequence). This CDR3 contains 12 residues. CDR3: CASSSPTDTQYF. In nucleotides, the CDR3 is TGTGCCAGCAGTTCTCCCACAGATACGCAGTATTTT.

The gene calls are TRBV5-1 and TRBJ2-7; 7 nucleotides line up with TRBD1. This CDR3 spans 13 amino acids. J was trimmed by 1 base and V by 3 bases; bases with no gene match: 1. Germline loops: CDR1 SGHRS, CDR2 YFSETQ. CDR3 in amino acids: CASSWGQSYEQYF. The CDR3 DNA reads as TGCGCCAGCAGCTGGGGACAGTCCTACGAGCAGTACTTC.

The rearrangement links TRBV7-2 to TRBJ2-5; 7 positions match TRBD2. The CDR3 covers 15 residues. The V gene's germline CDR1 is SGHTA and CDR2 FQGNSA. The ends lost 7 bases at V and 9 bases at J; junction bases unmatched: 17. The CDR3 sequence: CASTPERDPREAQYF. The CDR3 coding sequence is TGTGCCAGCACCCCGGAGAGGGACCCCCGGGAGGCCCAGTACTTC.

This chain joins TRBV4-1 and TRBJ1-1, with D tentatively TRBD1 (6 bases). The CDR3 length is 15 residues. Germline-derived CDR1 and CDR2 are MGHRA and YSYEKL. V gave up 1 base and J gave up 1 base, with 10 bases separating them. The CDR3 sequence is CASSQGWGQNTEAFF. As DNA, the CDR3 is TGCGCCAGCAGCCAAGGATGGGGACAGAACACTGAAGCTTTCTTT.

V usage is TRBV12-3 or TRBV12-4 and J usage is TRBJ2-5; tentatively, D is TRBD1 (6 bases). Trimming cost V 3 bases and J 4 bases, with 9 bases left between them. The CDR3 contains 13 residues. DNA of the CDR3: TGTGCCAGCAGTTTCCAGGGGCTAGAGACCCAGTACTTC. Translated, it gives CASSFQGLETQYF.

A word on this clone: Other DNA sequences within the sample encode an identical CDR3. This sequence joins TRBV19 and TRBJ1-1, with no clear D. The length of the CDR3 is 13 residues. Germline V CDR1 and CDR2: LNHDA, SQIVND (reference sequence). V was shortened by 3 bases and J by 3 bases, with 8 bases between the two germline ends. The CDR3 nucleotides are TGTGCCAGTAGTATCGGAGGATACACTGAAGCTTTCTTT. Translated: CASSIGGYTEAFF.

The chain links TRBV7-2 to TRBJ1-5, with 7 nucleotides matching TRBD1. Germline loops: CDR1 SGHTA, CDR2 FQGNSA. The CDR3 sequence is 13 residues long. The V segment lost 6 bases and the J segment 5 bases; nucleotides outside the gene matches: 4. CDR3 region: CASSWQGDQPQHF. In DNA form, the CDR3 reads TGTGCCAGCAGTTGGCAGGGGGATCAGCCCCAGCATTTT.